The text below deals with one TCR beta chain. Its antigen is not identified. Germline CDR1 and CDR2: SGHVS and FNYEAQ. Trimming took 1 base from V and 5 from J, leaving 14 bases between them. This CDR3 region has 15 residues. Noted time point: week 47, end of study. Each dose of the vaccine consisted of 300 ug of mutant IDH1 20-mer peptide, with topical imiquimod. The vaccination schedule gave patients eight doses in weeks 1, 3, 5, 7, 11, 15, 19 and 23. The record originates from a study of a mutant IDH1 vaccine in newly diagnosed glioma. Study-level background: Most patients had received both radiotherapy and temozolomide, the prior options being radiotherapy, temozolomide, or both.

The repertoire was sequenced with immunoSEQ multiplex PCR; TCRdb's copy has only in-frame clones and lacks some. The sample yields tens of thousands of clones, roughly 77% seen once. This sample comprised PBMCs, obtained from a glioma patient whose treatment included an IDH1 peptide vaccine. The chain employs TRBV7-6 and TRBJ2-5, with D perhaps given as TRBD1 or TRBD2 (5 bases each). The clonotype was recovered from a man between 40 and 49 years old with glioma. The CDR3 region is CASSLEWGTGETQYF. For the CDR3, the DNA is TGTGCCAGCAGCTTAGAATGGGGGACGGGGGAGACCCAGTACTTC.